Each of the 11 T cell receptor beta chains below was sequenced from the same sample in a study of blood T cell repertoires in COVID-19. Method: immunoSEQ multiplex PCR; TCRdb's copy keeps in-frame clones and lacks some. The sample includes about 160,000 clones, more than 75% of them seen just once. Sequencing was carried out using peripheral blood. These receptors originate from a woman aged 45-65 years with COVID-19, enrolled during active disease.

The chain carries TRBV7-2 and TRBJ2-1; 16 nucleotides agree with TRBD2. V lost 5 bases and J lost 7; bases outside the gene matches: 8. The CDR3 totals 17 residues. The V gene's germline CDR1 is SGHTA and CDR2 FQGNSA. CDR3 sequence: CASSNNVGLAGGNEQFF. As DNA, the CDR3 is TGTGCCAGCAGCAACAATGTGGGACTAGCGGGGGGGAATGAGCAGTTCTTC.

In its sample, this clone was seen once. This chain uses TRBV5-1 with TRBJ2-5, with TRBD2 matching over 13 bases. Germline CDR1 reads SGHRS; CDR2 reads YFSETQ. The CDR3 has 16 residues. V shed 4 bases and J 4 bases; nucleotides not matched to a gene: 7. CDR3 bases: TGCGCCAGCAGCCCGGGACTAGCGGGGAACGGAGAGACCCAGTACTTC. As protein: CASSPGLAGNGETQYF.

J is TRBJ1-6 and V is TRBV7-2; perhaps TRBD1 as D (6 bases). CDR1 SGHTA and CDR2 FQGNSA come from the germline V gene. The CDR3 totals 15 residues. V was pared by 4 bases and J by 9 bases, with 16 bases between. The CDR3 protein is CASSSWIRGGSPLHF. For the CDR3, the DNA is TGTGCCAGCAGCTCGTGGATCAGGGGCGGTTCACCCCTCCACTTT.

This sequence joins TRBV5-4 and TRBJ2-3; perhaps TRBD1 as D (6 bases). The CDR3 consists of 15 residues. CDR1 is SGHNT and CDR2 is YYREEE in the germline V gene (reference sequence). Trimming shortened V by 0 bases and J by 4 bases, and 12 bases separated the two germline ends. The CDR3 sequence is CASSLAPEGADTQYF. The CDR3 DNA sequence: TGTGCCAGCAGCTTGGCCCCCGAGGGGGCAGATACGCAGTATTTT.

The chain recombines TRBV4-3 with TRBJ1-2, with a possible D match to TRBD1 (5 bases). The CDR3 loop spans 16 amino acids. V gave up 0 bases and J gave up 4 bases, with 15 bases separating them. Germline assignment: CDR1 LGHNA and CDR2 YSLEER. CDR3 sequence reads: CASSQEGGELGYGYTF. CDR3 nucleotides: TGCGCCAGCAGCCAAGAGGGGGGAGAATTAGGCTATGGCTACACCTTC.

The chain is built from TRBV5-5 and TRBJ2-2; maybe TRBD1 (7 bases). Between the trimmed V and J ends, which lost 1 base and 7 bases, there was a span of 11 bases. The CDR3 has 14 amino acids. Germline V gene sequence: CDR1 SGHKS, CDR2 YYEKEE (reference sequence). The CDR3 region is CASSLQGGNGELFF. The CDR3 nucleotides are TGTGCCAGCAGCTTGCAGGGGGGAAACGGGGAGCTGTTTTTT.

This sequence joins TRBV9 and TRBJ2-1; 8 positions match TRBD2. J was trimmed by 0 bases and V by 3 bases; bases with no gene match: 2. Germline V gene sequence: CDR1 SGDLS, CDR2 YYNGEE. This CDR3 region has 15 residues. This chain's CDR3 is CASSAGGSSYNEQFF. DNA of the CDR3: TGTGCCAGCAGCGCGGGGGGGAGCTCCTACAATGAGCAGTTCTTC.

The V call is TRBV19, the J call TRBJ1-5, with D hard to call. Germline lookup yields CDR1 LNHDA and CDR2 SQIVND (reference sequence). V was trimmed by 5 bases and J by 5 bases, leaving 10 bases between them. The CDR3 totals 13 residues. The CDR3 nucleotides read TGTGCCAGTAGTGCCCGAGTTGATCAGCCCCAGCATTTT. It yields the protein CASSARVDQPQHF.

V usage is TRBV5-4 and J usage is TRBJ2-3, with TRBD2 matching 7 bases. This CDR3 is 15 amino acids long. Unmatched junction bases numbered 10, after V lost 7 bases and J lost 2 bases. Per the germline V gene, CDR1 is SGHNT and CDR2 is YYREEE (reference sequence). Here the CDR3 DNA reads TGTGCCAGCTCCGTGGGGGGGGATTCCACAGATACGCAGTATTTT. Translated: CASSVGGDSTDTQYF.

The J gene is TRBJ1-6, the V gene TRBV9, with TRBD1 matching over 7 bases. CDR3 length: 14 residues. J was trimmed by 7 bases and V by 3 bases; bases with no gene match: 4. Germline V gives CDR1 SGDLS, CDR2 YYNGEE. The CDR3 DNA reads TGTGCCAGCAGCGGAACAGGGGCCAATTCACCCCTCCACTTT. The encoded protein is CASSGTGANSPLHF.

This clone was seen only a few times. The chain combines TRBV7-9 with TRBJ2-1; TRBD2 aligns across 15 bases. Per germline, CDR1 SEHNR and CDR2 FQNEAQ (reference sequence). V dropped 5 bases and J dropped 0; count of bases not matched to a gene: 5. The CDR3 consists of 18 residues. In nucleotides, the CDR3 is TGTGCCAGCAGCCCCGGACTAGCGGGGGGGCTCTCCTACAATGAGCAGTTCTTC. Encoded protein: CASSPGLAGGLSYNEQFF.